This T cell receptor (beta chain) was identified during a study of cytomegalovirus exposure and HLA in healthy donors. PCR primers comprised 60 Vbeta and 13 Jbeta primers. Profiling relied on immunoSEQ multiplex PCR, and the TCRdb table lists in-frame clones only, not all of them. The sample includes roughly 130,000 clones, under 85% of them seen just once. V dropped 6 bases and J dropped 4 bases, with 9 bases sitting between them. Germline V gene lookup returns CDR1 LGHNT and CDR2 FRNRAP. The CDR3 covers 12 residues. The specimen sequenced was PBMCs. This receptor was taken from a boy aged 10-17 years in good health and CMV-seronegative. V and J are TRBV12-5 and TRBJ1-2, with a tentative D call TRBD1 (5 bases). The CDR3: CASGTDSYGYTF. DNA of the CDR3: TGTGCTAGTGGAACTGACAGCTATGGCTACACCTTC.